The 12 T cell receptor beta chains listed next were all sequenced from one sample in a study of blood T cell repertoires in COVID-19. The method was immunoSEQ multiplex PCR; TCRdb's version includes in-frame clones alone and lacks a portion of them. Found here are around 230,000 clones, around 92% of them singletons; the top ten hold 4%. Sequenced input: PBMCs or T cells enriched from blood (not recorded which). The source of these receptors is a woman aged 25 to 45 with acute COVID-19.

The chain carries TRBV20-1 and TRBJ1-6; 9 positions agree with TRBD1. The V gene end was trimmed by 3 bases and the J gene end by 9 bases; junction bases not matched to a gene: 6. Germline V gene sequence: CDR1 DFQATT, CDR2 SNEGSKA (reference sequence). This CDR3 contains 14 residues. CDR3 loop: CSASSGQGLSPLHF. The CDR3 DNA reads TGCAGTGCTAGTTCGGGACAGGGTCTTTCACCCCTCCACTTT.

This clone has just one count. The CDR3 loop is CASSQELRGTSGENTGELFF. CDR3 DNA sequence: TGTGCCAGCAGCCAAGAATTGAGGGGGACTAGCGGGGAGAACACCGGGGAGCTGTTTTTT. V is TRBV3-1 (or the pseudogene TRBV3-2) and J is TRBJ2-2, with 13 bases fitting TRBD2. The CDR3 has 20 residues. After removal of 0 bases from V and 1 base from J, the junction contained 8 bases not matched to a gene. Germline CDR1 and CDR2: LGHDT and YNNKEL (reference sequence).

The chain combines TRBV5-1 with TRBJ1-4; 10 nucleotides align to TRBD1. The CDR3 is 15 amino acids. The V gene's germline CDR1 is SGHRS and CDR2 YFSETQ. Losses at the gene ends were 3 bases for V and 6 bases for J; bases not matched to a gene: 5. The CDR3 DNA follows: TGCGCCAGCAGCTCAAGACAGGGGGCGGATGAAAAACTGTTTTTT. Protein: CASSSRQGADEKLFF.

V is TRBV7-2 and J is TRBJ2-2; D might be TRBD1 (6 bases). This CDR3 comprises 14 residues. V was shortened by 8 bases and J by 1 base, with 11 bases between the two germline ends. The germline gives CDR1 SGHTA, CDR2 FQGNSA. CDR3 region: CASGSTGNTGELFF. As DNA, the CDR3 is TGTGCCAGCGGGTCGACAGGGAACACCGGGGAGCTGTTTTTT.

V is TRBV19 and J is TRBJ1-1; TRBD1 might be the D (6 bases). Trimming removed 1 base from V and 1 base from J, with 7 bases in between. The CDR3 consists of 14 residues. Germline loops: CDR1 LNHDA, CDR2 SQIVND (reference sequence). The CDR3 reads CASSIGTANTEAFF. CDR3 DNA sequence: TGTGCCAGTAGTATAGGGACAGCGAACACTGAAGCTTTCTTT. The full variable domain, its missing parts supplied by reference TRBV19 and TRBJ1-1, is DGGITQSPKYLFRKEGQNVTLSCEQNLNHDAMYWYRQDPGQGLRLIYYSQIVNDFQKGDIAEGYSVSREKKESFPLTVTSAQKNPTAFYLCASSIGTANTEAFFGQGTRLTVV.

V gene TRBV5-1 combines with J gene TRBJ1-1; TRBD1 matches 9 bases. This CDR3 contains 13 residues. The V segment lost 4 bases and the J segment 4 bases; nucleotides outside the gene matches: 2. Looked up from germline, CDR1 is SGHRS and CDR2 is YFSETQ. CDR3 amino acids: CASSGGQGTEAFF. CDR3 bases: TGCGCCAGCAGCGGGGGACAGGGCACTGAAGCTTTCTTT.

V is TRBV28 and J is TRBJ1-1; D is possibly TRBD1 (6 bases). Between the trimmed V and J ends, which lost 6 bases and 8 bases, there was a span of 16 bases. CDR1 and CDR2 (germline): MDHEN, SYDVKM. The CDR3 covers 13 residues. The CDR3: CASSPAGGAEAFF. CDR3 DNA: TGTGCCAGCAGCCCCGCGGGGGGCGCGGAAGCTTTCTTT. Full variable domain (outside the CDR3, taken from reference TRBV28 and TRBJ1-1): DVKVTQSSRYLVKRTGEKVFLECVQDMDHENMFWYRQDPGLGLRLIYFSYDVKMKEKGDIPEGYSVSREKKERFSLILESASTNQTSMYLCASSPAGGAEAFFGQGTRLTVV.

The V and J genes are TRBV9 and TRBJ2-3; D gene unclear. In germline, CDR1 is SGDLS, CDR2 YYNGEE. This CDR3 region has 15 residues. V lost 0 bases to trimming and J lost 1 base, with 9 bases between them. Here the CDR3 reads CASSVGFRGTDTQYF. The CDR3 DNA follows: TGTGCCAGCAGCGTAGGATTTCGCGGCACAGATACGCAGTATTTT.

The chain uses TRBV25-1 and TRBJ2-2, with D perhaps matching TRBD1 (5 bases). The V gene lost 3 bases and the J gene lost 2 bases, with 13 bases spanning the gap. CDR1 is MGHDK, CDR2 SYGVNS, per germline. The CDR3 sequence is 16 residues long. In nucleotides, the CDR3 is TGTGCCAGCAGTGATCAGTGGCAGGGTAACACCGGGGAGCTGTTTTTT. Its protein is CASSDQWQGNTGELFF.

The chain couples TRBV6-5 to TRBJ2-7, with D perhaps TRBD2 (7 bases). The CDR3 has 14 residues. Trimming removed 2 bases at V and 6 bases at J, with 14 bases between. Germline CDR1 is MNHEY and CDR2 is SVGAGI. This chain's CDR3 is CASSYGARGGEQYF. DNA of the CDR3: TGTGCCAGCAGTTACGGGGCAAGGGGGGGCGAGCAGTACTTC.

This rearrangement joins TRBV4-3 to TRBJ2-2; a weak D match, TRBD1 (6 bases). The CDR3 length is 16 residues. In germline, CDR1 is LGHNA, CDR2 YSLEER. V lost 3 bases and J 5 bases, leaving 16 bases between the germline ends. The CDR3 DNA reads as TGCGCCAGCAGCCATCGAGGGGGTTCGGGGACCGGGGAGCTGTTTTTT. Amino acids: CASSHRGGSGTGELFF.

This chain links TRBV7-2 with TRBJ2-1; the match to TRBD2 covers 7 bases. The CDR3 contains 15 residues. In germline, CDR1 is SGHTA, CDR2 FQGNSA. V was clipped by 4 bases and J by 5 bases; unmatched bases: 8. CDR3 in amino acids: CASSSGLVRDNEQFF. The CDR3, as DNA: TGTGCCAGCAGCTCCGGACTAGTGAGGGACAATGAGCAGTTCTTC.